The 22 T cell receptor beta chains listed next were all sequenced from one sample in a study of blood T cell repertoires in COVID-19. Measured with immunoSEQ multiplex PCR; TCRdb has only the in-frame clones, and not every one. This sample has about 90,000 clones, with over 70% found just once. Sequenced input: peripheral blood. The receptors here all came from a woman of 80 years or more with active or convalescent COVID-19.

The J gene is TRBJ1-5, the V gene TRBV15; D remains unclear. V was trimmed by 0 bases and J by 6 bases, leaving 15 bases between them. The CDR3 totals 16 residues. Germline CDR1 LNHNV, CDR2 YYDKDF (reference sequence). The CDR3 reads CATSREPSDFGQPQHF. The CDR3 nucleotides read TGTGCCACCAGCAGAGAACCAAGCGACTTTGGTCAGCCCCAGCATTTT.

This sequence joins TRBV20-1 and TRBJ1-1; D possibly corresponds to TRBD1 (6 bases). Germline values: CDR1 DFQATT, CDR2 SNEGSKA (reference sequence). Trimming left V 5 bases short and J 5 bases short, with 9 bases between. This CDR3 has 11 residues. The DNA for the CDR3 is TGCAGTGCTTGGACAGCTACTGAAGCTTTCTTT. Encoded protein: CSAWTATEAFF.

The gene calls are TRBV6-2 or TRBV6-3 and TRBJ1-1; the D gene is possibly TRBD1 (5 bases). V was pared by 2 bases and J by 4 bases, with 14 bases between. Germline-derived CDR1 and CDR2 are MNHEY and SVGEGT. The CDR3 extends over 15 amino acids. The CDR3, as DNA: TGTGCCAGCAGTTACCCGGGGGGTTCGGGCACTGAAGCTTTCTTT. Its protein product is CASSYPGGSGTEAFF.

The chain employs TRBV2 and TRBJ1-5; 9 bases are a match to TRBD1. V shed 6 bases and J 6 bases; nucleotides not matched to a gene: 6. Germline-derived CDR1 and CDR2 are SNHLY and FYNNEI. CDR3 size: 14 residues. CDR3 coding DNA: TGTGCCAGCAGCGATAGGGACAGGGTTCAGCCCCAGCATTTT. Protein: CASSDRDRVQPQHF.

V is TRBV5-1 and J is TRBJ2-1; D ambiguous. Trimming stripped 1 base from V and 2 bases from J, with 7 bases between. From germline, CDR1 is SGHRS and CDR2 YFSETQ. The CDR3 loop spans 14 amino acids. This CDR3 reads CASSLPKTYNEQFF. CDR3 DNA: TGCGCCAGCAGCTTGCCAAAAACCTACAATGAGCAGTTCTTC.

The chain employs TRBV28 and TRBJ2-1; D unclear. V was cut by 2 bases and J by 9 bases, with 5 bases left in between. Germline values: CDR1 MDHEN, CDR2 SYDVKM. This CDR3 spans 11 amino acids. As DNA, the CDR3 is TGTGCCAGCAGTTTACAATCTGAGCAGTTCTTC. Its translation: CASSLQSEQFF.

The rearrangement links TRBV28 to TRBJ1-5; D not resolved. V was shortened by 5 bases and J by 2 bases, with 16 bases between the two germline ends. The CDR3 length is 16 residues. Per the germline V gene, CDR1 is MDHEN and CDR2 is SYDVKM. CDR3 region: CASSQQRPTRNQPQHF. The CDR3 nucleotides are TGTGCCAGCAGTCAGCAGCGACCGACGCGCAATCAGCCCCAGCATTTT.

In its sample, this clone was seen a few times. DNA for the CDR3: TGTGCCAGCACCTTGTTACAGGGGCCCTATGGCTACACCTTC. Protein sequence: CASTLLQGPYGYTF. The chain recombines TRBV28 with TRBJ1-2; TRBD1 matches at 7 bases. V shed 7 bases and J 4 bases; nucleotides not matched to a gene: 9. This CDR3 has 14 amino acids. Germline CDR1 and CDR2: MDHEN and SYDVKM.

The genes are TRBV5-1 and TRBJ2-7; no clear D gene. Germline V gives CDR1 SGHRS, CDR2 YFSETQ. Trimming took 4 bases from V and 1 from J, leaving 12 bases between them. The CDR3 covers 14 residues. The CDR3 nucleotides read TGCGCCAGCAGCATTGATAGTAGATCCTACGAGCAGTACTTC. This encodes CASSIDSRSYEQYF.

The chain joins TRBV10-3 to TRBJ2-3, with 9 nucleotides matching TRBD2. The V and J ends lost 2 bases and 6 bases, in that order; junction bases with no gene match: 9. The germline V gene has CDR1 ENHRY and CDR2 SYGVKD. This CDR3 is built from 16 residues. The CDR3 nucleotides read TGTGCCATCAGTGAGAATCCTAGCGGGGCGGGCGATACGCAGTATTTT. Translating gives CAISENPSGAGDTQYF.

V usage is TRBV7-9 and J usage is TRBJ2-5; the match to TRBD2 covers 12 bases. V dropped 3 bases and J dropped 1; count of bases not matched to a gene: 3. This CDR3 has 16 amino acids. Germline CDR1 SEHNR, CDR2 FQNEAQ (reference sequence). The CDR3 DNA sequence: TGTGCCAGCAGCTTCGAACTAGCGGGGGGCCAAGAGACCCAGTACTTC. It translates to CASSFELAGGQETQYF.

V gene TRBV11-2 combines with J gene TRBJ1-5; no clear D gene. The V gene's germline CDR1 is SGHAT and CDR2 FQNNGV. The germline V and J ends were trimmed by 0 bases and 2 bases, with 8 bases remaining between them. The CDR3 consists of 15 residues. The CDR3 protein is CASSLERGGNQPQHF. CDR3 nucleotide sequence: TGTGCCAGCAGCTTAGAAAGAGGCGGCAATCAGCCCCAGCATTTT.

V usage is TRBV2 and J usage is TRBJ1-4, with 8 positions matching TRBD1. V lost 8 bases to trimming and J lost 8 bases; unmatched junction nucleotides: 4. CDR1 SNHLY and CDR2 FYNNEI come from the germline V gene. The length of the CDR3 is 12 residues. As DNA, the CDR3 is TGTGCCAGCCGGGACAGGCCCGAAAAACTGTTTTTT. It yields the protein CASRDRPEKLFF.

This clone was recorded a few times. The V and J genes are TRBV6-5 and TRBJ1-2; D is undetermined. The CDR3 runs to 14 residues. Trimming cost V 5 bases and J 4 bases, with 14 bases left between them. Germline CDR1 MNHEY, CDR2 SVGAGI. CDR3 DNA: TGTGCCAGCAGTCGCGCGGGCTCACCCTATGGCTACACCTTC. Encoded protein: CASSRAGSPYGYTF.

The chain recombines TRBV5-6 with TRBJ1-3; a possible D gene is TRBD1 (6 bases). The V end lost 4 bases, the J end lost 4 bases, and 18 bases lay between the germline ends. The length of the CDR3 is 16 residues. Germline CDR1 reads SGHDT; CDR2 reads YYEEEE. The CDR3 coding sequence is TGTGCCAGCAGCCCAACCAGGGGATTCGTCGGAAACACCATATATTTT. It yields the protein CASSPTRGFVGNTIYF.

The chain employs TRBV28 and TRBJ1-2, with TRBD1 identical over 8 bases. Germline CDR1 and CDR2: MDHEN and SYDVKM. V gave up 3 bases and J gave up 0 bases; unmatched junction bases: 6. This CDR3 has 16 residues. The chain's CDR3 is CASSFGQGVTNYGYTF. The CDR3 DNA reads TGTGCCAGCAGTTTCGGACAGGGCGTAACTAACTATGGCTACACCTTC.

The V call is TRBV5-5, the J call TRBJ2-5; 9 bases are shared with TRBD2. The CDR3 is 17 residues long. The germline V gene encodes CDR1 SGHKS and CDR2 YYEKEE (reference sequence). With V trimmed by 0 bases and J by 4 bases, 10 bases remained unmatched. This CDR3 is CASSLEVGLAGSETQYF. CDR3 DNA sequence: TGTGCCAGCAGCTTGGAGGTCGGGCTAGCGGGATCAGAGACCCAGTACTTC.

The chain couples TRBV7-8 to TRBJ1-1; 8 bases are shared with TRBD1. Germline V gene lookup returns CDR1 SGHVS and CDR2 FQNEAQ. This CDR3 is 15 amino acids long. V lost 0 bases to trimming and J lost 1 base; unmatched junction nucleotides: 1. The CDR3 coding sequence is TGTGCCAGCAGCTTAGCTGGGACAGGGAACACTGAAGCTTTCTTT. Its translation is CASSLAGTGNTEAFF.

The CDR3: CASSFEGLSNQPQHF. The CDR3 DNA follows: TGTGCCAGCAGCTTCGAGGGCCTTAGCAATCAGCCCCAGCATTTT. The chain employs TRBV7-8 and TRBJ1-5; D is unresolved. The CDR3 runs 15 residues. The ends were cut back, 3 bases at V and 0 bases at J, with 9 bases in the middle. Germline V CDR1 and CDR2: SGHVS, FQNEAQ. Filled out from reference TRBV7-8 and TRBJ1-5, the complete variable domain reads GAGVSQSPRYKVAKRGQDVALRCDPISGHVSLFWYQQALGQGPEFLTYFQNEAQLDKSGLPSDRFFAERPEGSVSTLKIQRTQQEDSAVYLCASSFEGLSNQPQHFGDGTRLSIL.

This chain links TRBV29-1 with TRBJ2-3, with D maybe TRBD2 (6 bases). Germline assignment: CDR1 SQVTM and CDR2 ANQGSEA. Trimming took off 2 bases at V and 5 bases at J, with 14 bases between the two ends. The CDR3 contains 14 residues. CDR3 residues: CSVERGTSEDTQYF. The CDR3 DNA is TGCAGCGTTGAACGCGGGACTTCCGAAGATACGCAGTATTTT.

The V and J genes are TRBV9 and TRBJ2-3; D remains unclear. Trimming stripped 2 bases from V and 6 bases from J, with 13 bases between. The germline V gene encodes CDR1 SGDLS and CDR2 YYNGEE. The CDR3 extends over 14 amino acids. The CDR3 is CASSVYPDSDTQYF. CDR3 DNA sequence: TGTGCCAGCAGCGTGTACCCCGATAGTGATACGCAGTATTTT.

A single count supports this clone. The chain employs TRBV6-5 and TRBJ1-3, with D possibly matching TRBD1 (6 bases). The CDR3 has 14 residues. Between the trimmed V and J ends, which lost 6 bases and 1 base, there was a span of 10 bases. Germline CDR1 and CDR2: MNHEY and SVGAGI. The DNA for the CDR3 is TGTGCCAGCAGCAGTCAGGGGTCTGGAAACACCATATATTTT. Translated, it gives CASSSQGSGNTIYF.